The present TCR beta chain was sequenced within a study of lymphopenia after photon versus proton radiotherapy. In regard to this clone: Its cognate antigen is unknown.

Trimming took 6 bases from V and 3 from J, leaving 9 bases between them. This CDR3 has 12 amino acids. CDR1 is LNHDA and CDR2 is SQIVND in the germline V gene (reference sequence). Assay used: immunoSEQ multiplex PCR; TCRdb lists only in-frame clones, some missing. The table includes roughly 41,000 clones, about 84% detected once. Study-wide findings and caveats: Authors raise, but do not show, better survival with proton therapy. After the lymphocyte nadir, photon-treated repertoires showed oligoclonal expansion, especially of CD8+ Temra cells. Relative stability marked proton patients; photon patients lost diversity and naive cells.

The sequenced sample was peripheral blood, obtained from a patient treated with photon-based radiotherapy. The TCR sequence derives from a man aged 50 or older with gastric cancer. The chain couples TRBV19 to TRBJ2-7, with D possibly matching TRBD1 (6 bases). CDR3 nucleotide sequence: TGTGCCAGTAGGAAACAGGGCTACGAGCAGTACTTC. Translated: CASRKQGYEQYF.